The 9 T cell receptor beta chains given below trace back to one sample, sequenced in a study of response to subunit inactivated influenza vaccine. TCRdb fed the RT-PCR reads into MiXCR, producing one record per CDR3 protein. This repertoire shows roughly 570,000 distinct CDR3 sequences, 13% found once; its top ten account for around 12%. The material was PBMCs from blood, obtained around seven weeks after vaccination. Receptors were obtained from a man aged 45-65 years who received an inactivated influenza vaccine.

This clonotype was detected a few times. The chain carries TRBV6-5 and TRBJ1-2; D unclear. Trimming cost V 2 bases and J 8 bases, with 15 bases left between them. The CDR3 runs 14 residues. Germline loops: CDR1 MNHEY, CDR2 SVGAGI. CDR3 residues: CASSYGREVGGYTF. CDR3 DNA sequence: TGTGCCAGCAGTTACGGGCGGGAAGTAGGCGGCTACACCTTC.

There are a few counts of this clonotype. The chain uses TRBV6-1 and TRBJ1-1, with a tentative D call TRBD1 (6 bases). Deletions cut 0 bases from V and 0 bases from J, with 8 bases between. The germline gives CDR1 MNHNS, CDR2 SASEGT. The CDR3 contains 15 residues. The CDR3: CASSEAYRVNTEAFF. Here the CDR3 DNA reads TGTGCCAGCAGTGAAGCGTACAGGGTGAACACTGAAGCTTTCTTT.

Ten or more counts support this clonotype. The J gene is TRBJ2-7, the V gene TRBV6-5, with D possibly being TRBD2 (6 bases). The ends were cut back, 3 bases at V and 7 bases at J, with 10 bases in the middle. The CDR3 contains 12 residues. CDR1 is MNHEY and CDR2 is SVGAGI in the germline V gene. The CDR3 protein is CASSYGGGEQYF. CDR3 nucleotide sequence: TGTGCCAGCAGTTATGGGGGAGGAGAGCAGTACTTC.

This clonotype has ten or more counts. The chain combines TRBV5-5 with TRBJ2-3; 11 bases line up with TRBD2. From germline, CDR1 is SGHKS and CDR2 YYEKEE (reference sequence). Trimming at V came to 1 base and at J to 3 bases, leaving 1 base not matched to a gene. This CDR3 contains 15 residues. CDR3 residues: CASSLPSGGTDTQYF. The CDR3 coding sequence is TGTGCCAGCAGCTTGCCTAGCGGGGGGACAGATACGCAGTATTTT.

At least ten counts were recorded for this clonotype. Relative to the germline gene, one junction end is altered; a read error may explain this. The CDR3 here is CATSRAGIRDF. The CDR3 coding sequence is TGTGCCACCAGCAGAGCGGGTATCCGAGACTTC. The chain recombines TRBV15 with TRBJ2-5; D gene uncertain. Germline CDR1 is LNHNV and CDR2 is YYDKDF (reference sequence). CDR3 length equals 11 residues.

The chain uses TRBV9 and TRBJ2-7, with D perhaps given as TRBD1 or TRBD2 (6 bases each). Trimming stripped 3 bases from V and 7 bases from J, with 17 bases between. In germline, CDR1 is SGDLS, CDR2 YYNGEE. The CDR3 spans 14 residues. The CDR3 protein is CASSELTGGGEQYF. For the CDR3, the DNA is TGTGCCAGCAGCGAGCTGACAGGAGGGGGAGAGCAGTACTTC.

This clonotype has at least ten counts. J is TRBJ1-2 and V is TRBV10-3; 7 bases map to TRBD1. Per the germline V gene, CDR1 is ENHRY and CDR2 is SYGVKD. The CDR3 covers 14 residues. J gave up 0 bases and V 5 bases, and 3 bases lay outside the gene matches. The CDR3 DNA sequence: TGTGCCATCAGTTCCGGGACAGCTAACTATGGCTACACCTTC. Protein product: CAISSGTANYGYTF.

This clonotype showed up many times. V usage is TRBV12-3 or TRBV12-4 and J usage is TRBJ2-5; D gene uncertain. V was cut by 6 bases and J by 4 bases, with 9 bases left in between. The CDR3 is 12 residues long. The CDR3 region has the DNA TGTGCCAGCAGGGGTTTAGGAGAGACCCAGTACTTC. Translating gives CASRGLGETQYF.

This clonotype was counted a few times. This sequence joins TRBV12-3 or TRBV12-4 and TRBJ1-6; D not resolved. The CDR3 is 16 residues long. V dropped 5 bases and J dropped 10 bases, with 21 bases sitting between them. CDR3 coding DNA: TGTGCCAGCAGTACCAGCGGGTGGGGAGGACGGTCACCCCTCCACTTT. It translates to CASSTSGWGGRSPLHF.